This is a list of T cell receptor beta chains from one sample in a study of T cell repertoires in cytomegalovirus infection. Their cognate antigens are unknown. MiXCR, run by TCRdb on the reads, gives a single entry per CDR3 protein. The sample contains 200,000 to 250,000 distinct CDR3 sequences, around 40% of which appear only once. Sequences were derived from CD8+ T cells from cultured PBMCs, sampled from culture after CMV antigen stimulation. These receptors were taken from a human donor in good health (CMV status not recorded). Some clones in this sample may be carry-over from other donors' samples. Each CDR3 is given with its conserved first and last residue. A D gene is named only where the DNA matches it firmly. Not all rows give a size; the values are once, few, many and, for expanded clones, a class.

cdr3_nt cdr3_aa clone_size v_call cdr3_length j_call d_call
TGTGCCAGCAGCTCGGGACGTTCCGAGGGTAGCAATCAGCCCCAGCATTTT CASSSGRSEGSNQPQHF few TRBV7-6 17 TRBJ1-5 -
TGTGCCAGTAGTGGGAACCACTACGAGCAGTACTTC CASSGNHYEQYF few TRBV19 12 TRBJ2-7 -
TGTGCCAGTAGTATCCGCCCGAGACAGGGCTTGAACACTGAAGCTTTCTTT CASSIRPRQGLNTEAFF - TRBV19 17 TRBJ1-1 TRBD1
TGTGCCAGTAGTATAGGATGGAGGGACCTGAACACTGAAGCTTTCTTT CASSIGWRDLNTEAFF - TRBV19 16 TRBJ1-1 -
TGTGCCAGCAGCTTAAGGCACCGTAATCCGGGACAAACCTACGAGCAGTACTTC CASSLRHRNPGQTYEQYF - TRBV7-8 18 TRBJ2-7 -
TGTGCCAGCAGTTCCCCCCGGGGCCTCTCTGGAAACACCATATATTTT CASSSPRGLSGNTIYF many TRBV12-3/TRBV12-4 16 TRBJ1-3 -
TGTGCCAGCAGCCCTGTCACAGGGGTGACCTACGAGCAGTACTTC CASSPVTGVTYEQYF - TRBV11-1 15 TRBJ2-7 TRBD1
TGTGCCAGCAGTTTTAGGAGGGGTGAAGAGACCCAGTACTTC CASSFRRGEETQYF few TRBV12-3/TRBV12-4 14 TRBJ2-5 -
TGTGCCAGCAGCTTAGGCGTGGGGGGAGAGACCCAGTACTTC CASSLGVGGETQYF - TRBV7-8 14 TRBJ2-5 -
TGTGCCAGCAGCGAACCGGGACAGGGTTTTGCGAACACCGGGGAGCTGTTTTTT CASSEPGQGFANTGELFF few TRBV7-2 18 TRBJ2-2 TRBD1
TGTGCCAGCAGTCACAGCACAGGGGAAAAGTTCTATGGCTACACCTTC CASSHSTGEKFYGYTF - TRBV27 16 TRBJ1-2 TRBD1
TGTGCCAGCAGTGGTTATGGGCGGAATGAAGCTTTCTTT CASSGYGRNEAFF few TRBV2 13 TRBJ1-1 -
TGTGCCAGCAGTCCCCTCGGGGTAGAACCCCAGCATTTT CASSPLGVEPQHF - TRBV28 13 TRBJ1-5 -
TGTGCCAGCAGCCAAGTGGAAGCGGGAGGGCCGAAAAACACCGGGGAGCTGTTTTTT CASSQVEAGGPKNTGELFF many TRBV4-2 19 TRBJ2-2 TRBD2
TGTGCCAGCAGCCTCGGGGGGGCTTACGAGCAGTGCTTC CASSLGGAYEQCF - TRBV7-2 13 TRBJ2-7 TRBD2
TGCGCCAGCAGCTTGGCGGGGGAAGGCTACGAGCAGTACTTC CASSLAGEGYEQYF - TRBV5-1 14 TRBJ2-7 -